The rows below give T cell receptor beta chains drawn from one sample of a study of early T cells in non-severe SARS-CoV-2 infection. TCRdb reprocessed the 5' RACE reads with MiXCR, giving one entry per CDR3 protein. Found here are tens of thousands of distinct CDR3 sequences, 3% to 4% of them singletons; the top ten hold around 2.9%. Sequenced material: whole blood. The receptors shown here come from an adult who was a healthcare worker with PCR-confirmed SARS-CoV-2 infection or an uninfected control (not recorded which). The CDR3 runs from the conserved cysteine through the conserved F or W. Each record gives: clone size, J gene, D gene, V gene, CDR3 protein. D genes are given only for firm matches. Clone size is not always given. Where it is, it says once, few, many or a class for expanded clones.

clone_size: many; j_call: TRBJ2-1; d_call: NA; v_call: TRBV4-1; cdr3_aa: CASSQDREKQFF
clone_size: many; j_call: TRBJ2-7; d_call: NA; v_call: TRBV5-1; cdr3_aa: CASSLRGDAGRFSEQYF
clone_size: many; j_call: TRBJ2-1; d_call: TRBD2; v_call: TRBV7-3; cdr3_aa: CASSSGLAGGFNEQFF
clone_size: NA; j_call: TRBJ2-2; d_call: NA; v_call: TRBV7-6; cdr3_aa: CASSWDVANTGELFF
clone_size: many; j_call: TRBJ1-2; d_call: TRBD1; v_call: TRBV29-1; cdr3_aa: CSVRENRGPPYGYTF
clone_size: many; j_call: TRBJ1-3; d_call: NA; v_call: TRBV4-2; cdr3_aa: CASRPYTRAGHGNTIYF
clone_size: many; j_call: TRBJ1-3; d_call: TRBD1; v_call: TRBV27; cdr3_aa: CASSPGQGTAGNTIYF
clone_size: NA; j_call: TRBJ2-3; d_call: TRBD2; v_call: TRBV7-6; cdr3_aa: CASSFHASGAATDTQYF
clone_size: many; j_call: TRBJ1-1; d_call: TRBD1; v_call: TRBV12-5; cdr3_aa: CASGLDRVRYHTEAFF
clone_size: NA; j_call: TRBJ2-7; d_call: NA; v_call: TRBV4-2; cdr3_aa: CASSQEGPPLPYEQYF
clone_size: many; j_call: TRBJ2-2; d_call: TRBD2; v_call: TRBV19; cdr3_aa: CASQPGGNTGELFF
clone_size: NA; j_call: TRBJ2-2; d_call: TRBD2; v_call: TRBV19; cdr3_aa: CASSTGRLAGVNTGELFF
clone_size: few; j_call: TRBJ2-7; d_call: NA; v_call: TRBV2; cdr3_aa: CAILSSSEGYEQYF
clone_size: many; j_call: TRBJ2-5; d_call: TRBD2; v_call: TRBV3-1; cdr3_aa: CASSQEGTSPETQYF
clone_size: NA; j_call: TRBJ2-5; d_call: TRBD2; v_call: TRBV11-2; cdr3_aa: CASSLGAAAGGRETQYF
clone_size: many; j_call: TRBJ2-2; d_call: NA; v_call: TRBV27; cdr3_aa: CASSPQGAGELFF
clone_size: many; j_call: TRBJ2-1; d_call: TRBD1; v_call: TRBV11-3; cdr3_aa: CASSSRDRGQAASYNEQFF
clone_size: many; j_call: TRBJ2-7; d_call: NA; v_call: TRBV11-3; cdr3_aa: CASSDRRDYEQYF
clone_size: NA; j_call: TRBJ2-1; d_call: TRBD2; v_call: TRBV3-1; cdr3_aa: CASSQALAGDNEQFF
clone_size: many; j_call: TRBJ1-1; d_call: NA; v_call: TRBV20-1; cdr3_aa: CSARVYSPLGTEAFF
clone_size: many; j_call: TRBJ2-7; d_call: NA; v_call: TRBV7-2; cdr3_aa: CASSRGTSNYEQYF
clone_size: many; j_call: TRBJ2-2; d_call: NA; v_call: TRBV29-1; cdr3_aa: CSVDTGRSTGELFF
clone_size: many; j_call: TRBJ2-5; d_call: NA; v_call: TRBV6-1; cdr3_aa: CASSTSIQETQYF
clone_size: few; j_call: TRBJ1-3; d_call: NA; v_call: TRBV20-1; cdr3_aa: CSARPDGSGNTIYF
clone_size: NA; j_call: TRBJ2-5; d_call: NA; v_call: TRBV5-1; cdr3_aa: CASSLQQETQYF
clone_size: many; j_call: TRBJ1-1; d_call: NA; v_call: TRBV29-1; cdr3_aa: CSVGAAGGTNTEAFF
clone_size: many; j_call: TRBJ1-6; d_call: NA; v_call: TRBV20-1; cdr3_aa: CSARDKNSPLHF
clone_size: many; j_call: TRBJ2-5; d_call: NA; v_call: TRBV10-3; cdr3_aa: CATGGAQETQYF
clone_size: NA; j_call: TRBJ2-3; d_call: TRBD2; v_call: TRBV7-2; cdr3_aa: CASSSPSGGLGDTQYF
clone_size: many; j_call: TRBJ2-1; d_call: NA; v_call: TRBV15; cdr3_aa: CATSRDFQGHEQFF
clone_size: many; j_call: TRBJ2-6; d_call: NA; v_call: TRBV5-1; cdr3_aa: CASSPAGSANVLTF
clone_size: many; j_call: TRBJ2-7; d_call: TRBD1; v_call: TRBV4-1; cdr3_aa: CASSQGAGQGAYEQYF
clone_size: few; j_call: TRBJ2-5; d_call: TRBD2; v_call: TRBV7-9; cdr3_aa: CASSPAGGAKETQYF
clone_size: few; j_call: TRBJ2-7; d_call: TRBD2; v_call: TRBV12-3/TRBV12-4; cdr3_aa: CASSLRLAGPYEQYF
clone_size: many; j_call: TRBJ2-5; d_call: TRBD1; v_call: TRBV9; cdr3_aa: CASSWGTGDHETQYF
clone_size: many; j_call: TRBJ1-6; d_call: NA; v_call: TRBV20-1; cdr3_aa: CSARDQWRGTDSPLHF
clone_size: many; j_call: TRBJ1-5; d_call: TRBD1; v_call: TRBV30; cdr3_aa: CAWSAGTAVRPQHF
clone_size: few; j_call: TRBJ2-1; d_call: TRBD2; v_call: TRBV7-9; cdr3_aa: CASSLAEAGDNEQFF